The TCR beta chain described here comes from a study of vaccination effects on CD4 cells after COVID-19. Germline V gene sequence: CDR1 SGHTA, CDR2 FQGTGA. Trimming shortened V by 5 bases and J by 3 bases, and 16 bases separated the two germline ends. This CDR3 comprises 15 residues. On this clone itself: Antigen specificity is unknown.

Antigen-specific CD4+ T cells were first expanded with viral peptide pools by the ViraFEST assay and only then sequenced. Scientists isolated CD4+ T cells after an approximately 11-day culture period ended. Vaccine recipients, nucleocapsid antibody negative, had no prior SARS-CoV-2 infection. Clones were sequenced by immunoSEQ multiplex PCR, and TCRdb holds only the in-frame ones, with some missing. The table shows tens of thousands of clones, with approximately 79% occurring only once. Specimen: CD4+ T cells from PBMCs cultured with HCoV-NL63 spike peptides, collected before COVID-19 vaccination. The chain uses TRBV7-3 and TRBJ1-1, with D unclear. This sequence was found in a human donor who received a COVID-19 vaccine. CDR3: CASSPGSPSHTEAFF. The CDR3 DNA reads as TGTGCCAGCAGCCCCGGGAGCCCCTCACACACTGAAGCTTTCTTT.